This entry lists 26 T cell receptor beta chains sequenced from one sample in a study of response to subunit inactivated influenza vaccine. TCRdb passed the RT-PCR reads through MiXCR, listing each CDR3 protein once. The profile shows a few hundred thousand distinct CDR3 sequences, less than 15% of them singletons. The starting material was PBMCs from blood, obtained about 12 days after vaccination. All receptors derive from a man between 45 and 60 years old who received an inactivated influenza vaccine.

This clonotype was counted only a few times. This chain connects TRBV20-1 to TRBJ1-5; D is unresolved. V lost 0 bases, J lost 0 bases, and 9 bases lay in between. Looked up from germline, CDR1 is DFQATT and CDR2 is SNEGSKA (reference sequence). This CDR3 has 15 residues. CDR3 protein: CSARDDSYSNQPQHF. As DNA, the CDR3 is TGCAGTGCTAGAGATGACTCCTATAGCAATCAGCCCCAGCATTTT.

This rearrangement joins TRBV2 to TRBJ2-3, with 11 positions matching TRBD2. Per the germline V gene, CDR1 is SNHLY and CDR2 is FYNNEI. There are 14 residues in the CDR3. V shed 6 bases, J shed 4 bases, and the junction held 3 bases outside the gene matches. CDR3 sequence reads: CASRDSGRADTQYF. The DNA of the CDR3 is TGTGCCAGCAGAGATAGCGGGAGGGCAGATACGCAGTATTTT.

The chain couples TRBV19 to TRBJ1-5, with 7 bases identical to TRBD1. J gave up 0 bases and V 0 bases, and 2 bases lay outside the gene matches. In germline, CDR1 is LNHDA, CDR2 SQIVND (reference sequence). The CDR3 loop spans 16 amino acids. The DNA for the CDR3 is TGTGCCAGTAGTATAGAGGGACAGATTAGCAATCAGCCCCAGCATTTT. This encodes CASSIEGQISNQPQHF.

The genes are TRBV7-2 and TRBJ2-3; 7 positions match TRBD2. Germline values: CDR1 SGHTA, CDR2 FQGNSA. V trimming: 5 bases; J trimming: 3 bases; junction bases outside the gene matches: 14. This CDR3 region has 17 residues. The CDR3 sequence: CASSLTSGLVLTDTQYF. CDR3 coding DNA: TGTGCCAGCAGCCTCACCTCCGGACTAGTTTTAACAGATACGCAGTATTTT.

This chain links TRBV20-1 with TRBJ2-5; 8 bases are a match to TRBD2. The CDR3 spans 15 residues. From germline, CDR1 is DFQATT and CDR2 SNEGSKA (reference sequence). The J segment lost 5 bases and the V segment lost 1 base, leaving 9 bases of the junction unmatched. The DNA for the CDR3 is TGCAGTGCTAGAGCCCCGGGAGGGCCCGGGGAGACCCAGTACTTC. It codes for CSARAPGGPGETQYF.

This clonotype turned up a few times. The chain carries TRBV6-2 or TRBV6-3 and TRBJ1-5; the D is unclear. This CDR3 spans 14 amino acids. V lost 6 bases, J lost 7 bases, and 16 bases lay in between. Germline V CDR1 and CDR2: MNHEY, SVGEGT. The CDR3 DNA reads TGTGCCAGCAGCTACCGAGCCGGAGTCCAGCCCCAGCATTTT. This encodes CASSYRAGVQPQHF.

The chain combines TRBV28 with TRBJ2-1; D unresolved. V was pared by 4 bases and J by 0 bases, with 16 bases between. This CDR3 is built from 17 residues. Germline V gene sequence: CDR1 MDHEN, CDR2 SYDVKM. The CDR3 nucleotides read TGTGCCAGCAGTTACGGGCCCAGCCCAATCTCCTACAATGAGCAGTTCTTC. It translates to CASSYGPSPISYNEQFF.

The CDR3 nucleotides are TGCAGCGTTGCCGTGTTCGGGGGAGTCGCCTACGAGCAGTACTTC. As protein: CSVAVFGGVAYEQYF. The chain recombines TRBV29-1 with TRBJ2-7, with D maybe TRBD2 (6 bases). CDR3 length equals 15 residues. The V end lost 4 bases, the J end lost 2 bases, and 18 bases lay between the germline ends. CDR1 is SQVTM and CDR2 is ANQGSEA in the germline V gene.

This clonotype was observed a handful of times. V and J are TRBV7-2 and TRBJ2-7; tentative D call: TRBD2 (10 bases). There are 12 residues in the CDR3. V was shortened by 4 bases and J by 12 bases, with 16 bases between the two germline ends. The V gene's germline CDR1 is SGHTA and CDR2 FQGNSA. The CDR3 sequence: CASSSSGGQGYF. Written as DNA, the CDR3 is TGTGCCAGCAGCTCTAGCGGGGGACAGGGGTACTTC.

This clonotype was recorded a few times. J is TRBJ1-5 and V is TRBV7-9, with 7 bases aligning to TRBD1. There are 16 residues in the CDR3. The ends lost 0 bases at V and 0 bases at J; junction bases unmatched: 2. The germline CDR1 and CDR2 sequences are SEHNR and FQNEAQ (reference sequence). The CDR3 nucleotides read TGTGCCAGCAGCTTAGCGGGACAGTATAGCAATCAGCCCCAGCATTTT. It encodes CASSLAGQYSNQPQHF.

This clonotype was seen many times. The chain uses TRBV6-5 and TRBJ2-3, with D hard to call. Germline loops: CDR1 MNHEY, CDR2 SVGAGI. V was clipped by 6 bases and J by 2 bases, with 12 bases between them. The CDR3 runs 14 residues. CDR3 amino acids: CASSLRPATDTQYF. CDR3 bases: TGTGCCAGCAGCTTACGGCCTGCCACAGATACGCAGTATTTT.

This clonotype was seen more than once but under ten times. The chain is built from TRBV29-1 and TRBJ2-1, with D possibly matching TRBD1 (5 bases). The V gene's germline CDR1 is SQVTM and CDR2 ANQGSEA. There are 13 residues in the CDR3. The V end lost 4 bases, the J end lost 7 bases, and 14 bases lay between the germline ends. In DNA form, the CDR3 reads TGCAGCGTTGCTTGGGTCAGGGTGAATGAGCAGTTCTTC. Its protein product is CSVAWVRVNEQFF.

The rearrangement joins TRBV7-9 to TRBJ2-3, with 8 bases aligning to TRBD1. Germline-derived CDR1 and CDR2 are SEHNR and FQNEAQ (reference sequence). V lost 6 bases to trimming and J lost 1 base; unmatched junction nucleotides: 3. The CDR3 contains 14 residues. CDR3 sequence reads: CASSGQGRTDTQYF. The CDR3 DNA follows: TGTGCCAGCAGTGGACAGGGCCGCACAGATACGCAGTATTTT.

The table lists this clonotype with many counts. This rearrangement joins TRBV5-1 to TRBJ2-1; 7 nucleotides line up with TRBD1. After removal of 0 bases from V and 4 bases from J, the junction contained 7 bases not matched to a gene. The CDR3 runs 16 residues. CDR1 and CDR2 (germline): SGHRS, YFSETQ. This chain's CDR3 is CASSLVDRAPYNEQFF. The DNA for the CDR3 is TGCGCCAGCAGCTTGGTCGACAGGGCCCCTTACAATGAGCAGTTCTTC.

This clonotype was seen only a few times. The CDR3 region has the DNA TGCAGCGTTGAGGACTTCAAGTGGGGCTACACCTTC. Residues: CSVEDFKWGYTF. The chain employs TRBV29-1 and TRBJ1-2; D is unresolved. V lost 3 bases, J lost 8 bases, and 13 bases lay in between. The germline V gene has CDR1 SQVTM and CDR2 ANQGSEA. This CDR3 comprises 12 residues.

J is TRBJ2-6 and V is TRBV12-3 or TRBV12-4; D ambiguous. This CDR3 has 16 amino acids. V dropped 1 base and J dropped 0 bases, with 7 bases sitting between them. This CDR3 is CASSLEWVSGANVLTF. The CDR3 DNA reads TGTGCCAGCAGTTTAGAGTGGGTCTCTGGGGCCAACGTCCTGACTTTC.

The rearrangement links TRBV5-1 to TRBJ2-7; 7 bases map to TRBD1. V dropped 1 base and J dropped 7; count of bases not matched to a gene: 8. The CDR3 runs to 14 residues. Germline CDR1 is SGHRS and CDR2 is YFSETQ. The CDR3 reads CASSLRQGVGEQYF. The CDR3 bases are TGCGCCAGCAGCTTGCGTCAGGGGGTTGGAGAGCAGTACTTC.

This clonotype was seen more than once but under ten times. The chain joins TRBV4-2 to TRBJ1-5; 7 bases map to TRBD1. Unmatched junction bases numbered 13, after V lost 5 bases and J lost 0 bases. CDR3 length: 18 amino acids. Germline V gene lookup returns CDR1 LGHNA and CDR2 YNFKEQ. The CDR3 is CASSTQGGRVGSNQPQHF. DNA of the CDR3: TGTGCCAGCAGCACCCAGGGGGGGCGGGTAGGTAGCAATCAGCCCCAGCATTTT.

A few counts support this clonotype. The rearrangement links TRBV20-1 to TRBJ2-7; maybe TRBD2 (5 bases). Trimming shortened V by 1 base and J by 7 bases, and 17 bases separated the two germline ends. Germline V CDR1 and CDR2: DFQATT, SNEGSKA (reference sequence). The CDR3 length is 14 residues. CDR3 nucleotide sequence: TGCAGTGCTAGAGGTCTAGCATCTGTTCGGGAGCAGTACTTC. Residues: CSARGLASVREQYF.

J is TRBJ1-3 and V is TRBV3-1; perhaps TRBD1 as D (6 bases). Trimming took off 6 bases at V and 4 bases at J, with 13 bases between the two ends. The CDR3 totals 14 residues. Germline V gene sequence: CDR1 LGHDT, CDR2 YNNKEL (reference sequence). CDR3 nucleotides: TGTGCCAGCAGAGACAGGTCAACGGGAAACACCATATATTTT. The encoded protein is CASRDRSTGNTIYF.

The chain has TRBV5-5 and TRBJ2-7, with D unresolved. Between the trimmed V and J ends, which lost 1 base and 6 bases, there was a span of 11 bases. Germline V gives CDR1 SGHKS, CDR2 YYEKEE (reference sequence). The CDR3 has 13 residues. Here the CDR3 DNA reads TGTGCCAGCAGCTTGATCGGCCCCGGCGAGCAGTACTTC. It is translated as CASSLIGPGEQYF.

The chain couples TRBV20-1 to TRBJ2-5; the D is unclear. The CDR3 length is 11 residues. Germline V CDR1 and CDR2: DFQATT, SNEGSKA (reference sequence). Trimming shortened V by 4 bases and J by 4 bases, and 7 bases separated the two germline ends. The CDR3 spells CSAKRAETQYF. The CDR3 DNA sequence: TGCAGTGCTAAACGGGCAGAGACCCAGTACTTC.

This clonotype was recorded many times. The chain uses TRBV12-3 or TRBV12-4 and TRBJ2-1; 10 bases fit TRBD2. The length of the CDR3 is 16 residues. With V trimmed by 7 bases and J by 5 bases, 11 bases remained unmatched. For the CDR3, the DNA is TGTGCCAGCACCAATCCTGTAGCGGGGGGAAACAATGAGCAGTTCTTC. It codes for CASTNPVAGGNNEQFF.

The chain is built from TRBV3-1 and TRBJ1-1; unclear D gene. V shed 4 bases and J shed 1 base, with 10 bases lying between them. CDR3 length equals 14 residues. Per germline, CDR1 LGHDT and CDR2 YNNKEL (reference sequence). The CDR3 reads CASSRLTRNTEAFF. CDR3 in DNA: TGTGCCAGCAGCCGGCTGACACGGAACACTGAAGCTTTCTTT.

The chain uses TRBV7-2 and TRBJ2-5, with TRBD1 matching 11 bases. V shed 5 bases and J 4 bases; nucleotides not matched to a gene: 12. Germline values: CDR1 SGHTA, CDR2 FQGNSA. The CDR3 has 17 residues. The CDR3 sequence: CASSPIGQGAYRETQYF. The CDR3 coding sequence is TGTGCCAGCAGCCCGATCGGACAGGGGGCTTATCGAGAGACCCAGTACTTC.

This clonotype was recorded many times. The chain is built from TRBV6-5 and TRBJ2-7; 7 bases map to TRBD1. The CDR3 totals 15 residues. The V and J ends lost 2 bases and 3 bases, in that order; junction bases with no gene match: 7. Germline assignment: CDR1 MNHEY and CDR2 SVGAGI. Written as DNA, the CDR3 is TGTGCCAGCAGTTACGAGGGGGCGACCTACTACGAGCAGTACTTC. Translation: CASSYEGATYYEQYF.